Below are 6 T cell receptor beta chains sequenced from a single sample in a study of cytotoxic CD8 clonotypes in ibrutinib-treated CLL. This table comes from immunoSEQ multiplex PCR, and its TCRdb copy is limited to in-frame clones, with some not included. The sample lists under 200,000 clones; approximately 84% were seen once. The source was PBMCs, collected after 24 months of ibrutinib treatment. These receptors were obtained from a human donor with chronic lymphocytic leukemia.

The J gene is TRBJ2-1, the V gene TRBV19; TRBD1 might be the D (6 bases). CDR1 is LNHDA and CDR2 is SQIVND in the germline V gene (reference sequence). V dropped 7 bases and J dropped 7 bases, with 14 bases sitting between them. CDR3 length: 13 amino acids. The CDR3 spells CASMQGIGNEQFF. In DNA form, the CDR3 reads TGTGCCAGTATGCAGGGGATAGGTAATGAGCAGTTCTTC.

The V call is TRBV7-8, the J call TRBJ1-2; D call uncertain. This CDR3 comprises 15 residues. V lost 0 bases, J lost 2 bases, and 10 bases lay in between. CDR1 is SGHVS, CDR2 FQNEAQ, per germline. For the CDR3, the DNA is TGTGCCAGCAGCTTAGCGCTAGGAAGGAACTATGGCTACACCTTC. It specifies CASSLALGRNYGYTF.

The genes are TRBV7-3 and TRBJ2-3; 7 bases line up with TRBD1. J was trimmed by 7 bases and V by 1 base; bases with no gene match: 5. The CDR3 has 14 amino acids. Germline CDR1 is SGHTA and CDR2 is FQGTGA. The CDR3 reads CASSLIQGVNTQYF. As DNA, the CDR3 is TGTGCCAGCAGCTTAATTCAGGGGGTTAATACGCAGTATTTT.

The chain has TRBV7-9 and TRBJ1-5, with 9 bases that match TRBD1. The CDR3 loop spans 16 amino acids. V was clipped by 5 bases and J by 5 bases; unmatched bases: 10. Germline assignment: CDR1 SEHNR and CDR2 FQNEAQ (reference sequence). The CDR3 DNA is TGTGCCAGCAGCGGCCCCGGACAGGGGTTGCATCAGCCCCAGCATTTT. Encoded protein: CASSGPGQGLHQPQHF.

The chain links TRBV29-1 to TRBJ2-1; D remains ambiguous. The CDR3 is 12 amino acids. Germline V lookup: CDR1 SQVTM, CDR2 ANQGSEA. V lost 7 bases and J 0 bases, leaving 7 bases between the germline ends. In DNA form, the CDR3 reads TGCAGCGCCACCCGCTCCTACAATGAGCAGTTCTTC. It yields the protein CSATRSYNEQFF.

The chain recombines TRBV7-8 with TRBJ2-3; 14 bases are a match to TRBD2. J was trimmed by 4 bases and V by 3 bases; bases with no gene match: 3. CDR1 and CDR2 from the germline V gene are SGHVS and FQNEAQ. The CDR3 loop spans 16 amino acids. The CDR3 loop is CASSLTSGRAADTQYF. The CDR3 DNA is TGTGCCAGCAGCTTGACTAGCGGGAGGGCCGCAGATACGCAGTATTTT. The full variable domain, its missing parts supplied by reference TRBV7-8 and TRBJ2-3, is GAGVSQSPRYKVAKRGQDVALRCDPISGHVSLFWYQQALGQGPEFLTYFQNEAQLDKSGLPSDRFFAERPEGSVSTLKIQRTQQEDSAVYLCASSLTSGRAADTQYFGPGTRLTVL.